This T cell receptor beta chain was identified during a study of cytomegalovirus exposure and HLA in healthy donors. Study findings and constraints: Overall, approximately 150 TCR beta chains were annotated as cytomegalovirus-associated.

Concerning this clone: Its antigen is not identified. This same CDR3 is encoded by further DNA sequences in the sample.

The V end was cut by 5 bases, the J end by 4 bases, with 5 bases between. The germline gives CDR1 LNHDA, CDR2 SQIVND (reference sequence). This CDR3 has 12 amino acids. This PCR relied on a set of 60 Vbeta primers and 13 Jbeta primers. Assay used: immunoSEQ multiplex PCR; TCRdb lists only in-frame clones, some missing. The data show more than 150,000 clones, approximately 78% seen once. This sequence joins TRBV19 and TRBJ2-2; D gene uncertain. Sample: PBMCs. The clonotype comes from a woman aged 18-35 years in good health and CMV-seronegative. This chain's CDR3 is CASSSRTGELFF. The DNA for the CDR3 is TGTGCCAGTAGTTCTCGCACCGGGGAGCTGTTTTTT.